Sequencing of this T cell receptor (beta chain) was carried out in a study of blood T cells in healthy people across ages. Overall study: Template switching caught about one barcoded beta molecule for each two T cells.

Through a sample-barcoded 5' primer and a J-beta primer mix, a second PCR was run for roughly 6 to 12 cycles. One entry per CDR3 protein results from TCRdb running MiXCR on the 5' RACE reads. Among 1.5 million to 2 million distinct CDR3 sequences, 35% to 50% were seen once, and the ten largest hold roughly 23%. With V trimmed by 5 bases and J by 4 bases, 9 bases remained unmatched. This CDR3 region has 15 residues. Germline CDR1 and CDR2: SGHTA and FQGNSA. Collection of roughly 9.6 milliliters of peripheral blood was performed for each donor. This TCR was sampled from a human donor in good health. Source material: blood. This chain joins TRBV7-2 and TRBJ2-3, with 7 nucleotides matching TRBD2. The CDR3 region is CASSPGPGGSDTQYF. In DNA form, the CDR3 reads TGTGCCAGCAGCCCGGGGCCGGGAGGATCAGATACGCAGTATTTT.